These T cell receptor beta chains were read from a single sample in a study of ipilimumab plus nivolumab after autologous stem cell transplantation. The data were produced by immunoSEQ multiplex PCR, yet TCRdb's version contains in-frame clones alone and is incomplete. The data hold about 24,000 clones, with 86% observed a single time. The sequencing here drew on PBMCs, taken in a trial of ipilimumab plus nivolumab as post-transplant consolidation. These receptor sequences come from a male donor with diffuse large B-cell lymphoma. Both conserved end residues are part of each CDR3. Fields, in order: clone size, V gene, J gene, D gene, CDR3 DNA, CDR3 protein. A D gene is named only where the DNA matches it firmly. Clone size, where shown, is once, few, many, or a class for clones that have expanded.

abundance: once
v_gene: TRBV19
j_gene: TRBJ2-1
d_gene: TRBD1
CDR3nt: TGTGCCAGTAGTATCGGACAGGGTGACGATGAGCAGTTCTTC
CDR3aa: CASSIGQGDDEQFF

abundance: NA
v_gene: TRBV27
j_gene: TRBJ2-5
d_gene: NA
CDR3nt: TGTGCCAGCAGTTTAGTCGGAAGGGAGACCCAGTACTTC
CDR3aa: CASSLVGRETQYF

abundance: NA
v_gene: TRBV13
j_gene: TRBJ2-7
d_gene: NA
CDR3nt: TGTGCCAGCAGCTGGAGGAGCTACGAGCAGTACTTC
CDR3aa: CASSWRSYEQYF

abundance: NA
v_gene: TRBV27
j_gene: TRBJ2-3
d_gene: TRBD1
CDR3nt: TGTGCCAGCAGTTTCGCGGGACAGGGTAAGGGAGATACGCAGTATTTT
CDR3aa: CASSFAGQGKGDTQYF

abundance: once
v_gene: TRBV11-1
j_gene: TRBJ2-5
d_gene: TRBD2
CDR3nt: TGTGCCAGCAGCTTTCCCGGGGGGGAGACCCAGTACTTC
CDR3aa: CASSFPGGETQYF

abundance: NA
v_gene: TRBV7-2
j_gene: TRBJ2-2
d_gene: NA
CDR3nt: TGTGCCAGCAGCTCTTGGGGAACGAGTACCGGGGAGCTGTTTTTT
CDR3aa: CASSSWGTSTGELFF

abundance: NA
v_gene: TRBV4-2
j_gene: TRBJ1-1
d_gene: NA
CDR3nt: TGTGCCAGCAGCCAAGATGGGGCTGAAGCTTTCTTT
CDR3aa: CASSQDGAEAFF

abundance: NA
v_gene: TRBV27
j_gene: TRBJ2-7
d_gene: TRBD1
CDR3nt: TGTGCCAGCAGGGACAGGGTCCACGAGCAGTACTTC
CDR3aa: CASRDRVHEQYF

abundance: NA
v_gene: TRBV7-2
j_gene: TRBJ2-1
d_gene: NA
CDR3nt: TGTGCCAGCAGCTCGACGGTCGGCAATGAGCAGTTCTTC
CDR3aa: CASSSTVGNEQFF

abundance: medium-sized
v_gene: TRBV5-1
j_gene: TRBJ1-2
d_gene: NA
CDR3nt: TGCGCCAGCAGCTGGGCCGTTAACTATGGCTACACCTTC
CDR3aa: CASSWAVNYGYTF

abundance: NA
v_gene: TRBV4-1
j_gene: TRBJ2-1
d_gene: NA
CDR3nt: TGCGCCAGCAGCCAAGGGAGTACCGGTGAGCAGTTCTTC
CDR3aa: CASSQGSTGEQFF

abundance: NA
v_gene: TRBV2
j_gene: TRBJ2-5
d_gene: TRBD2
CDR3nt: TGTGCCAGCAGCCCTCAGGGACTAGTGGAAGAGACCCAGTACTTC
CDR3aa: CASSPQGLVEETQYF

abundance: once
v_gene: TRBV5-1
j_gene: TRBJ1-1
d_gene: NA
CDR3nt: TGCGCCAGCAGCTTCGCGGGAGGGGTGAACACTGAAGCTTTCTTT
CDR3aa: CASSFAGGVNTEAFF

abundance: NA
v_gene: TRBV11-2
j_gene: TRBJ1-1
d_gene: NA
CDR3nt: TGTGCCAGCAGCTTATACCAGAACACTGAAGCTTTCTTT
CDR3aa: CASSLYQNTEAFF

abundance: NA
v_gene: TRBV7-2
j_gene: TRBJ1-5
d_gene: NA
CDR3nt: TGTGCCAGCAGCGTTCAGGGGAATCAGCCCCAGCATTTT
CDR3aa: CASSVQGNQPQHF

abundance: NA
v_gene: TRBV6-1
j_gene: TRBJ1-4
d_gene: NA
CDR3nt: TGTGCCAGCAGTGAAGACAGGGTTAATGAAAAACTGTTTTTT
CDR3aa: CASSEDRVNEKLFF

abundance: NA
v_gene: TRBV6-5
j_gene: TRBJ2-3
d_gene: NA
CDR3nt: TGTGCCAGCAAGGCGGAACAGAGCACAGATACGCAGTATTTT
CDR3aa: CASKAEQSTDTQYF

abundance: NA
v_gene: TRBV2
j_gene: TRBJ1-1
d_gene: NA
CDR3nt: TGTGCCAGCAGTGCCGACGGGGAAGCTTTCTTT
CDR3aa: CASSADGEAFF

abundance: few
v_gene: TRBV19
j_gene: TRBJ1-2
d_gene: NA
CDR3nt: TGTGCCAGTAGTATTGGAGACAGGTACTATGGCTACACCTTC
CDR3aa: CASSIGDRYYGYTF

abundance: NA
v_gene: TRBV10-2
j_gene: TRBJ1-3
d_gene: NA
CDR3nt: TGCGCCAGCAGTGCTTGGGGAGGTGGAAACACCATATATTTT
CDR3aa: CASSAWGGGNTIYF

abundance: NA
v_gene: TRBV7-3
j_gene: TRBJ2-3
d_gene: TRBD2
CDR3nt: TGTGCCAGCAGCTTTACTAGCGGGAACACAGATACGCAGTATTTT
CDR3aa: CASSFTSGNTDTQYF

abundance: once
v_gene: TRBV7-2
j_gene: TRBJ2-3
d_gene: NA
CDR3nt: TGTGCCAGCAGCCCGGGGGTCCTGCTTTCGGATACGCAGTATTTT
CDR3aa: CASSPGVLLSDTQYF